Listed below are T cell receptor beta chains from one sample, sequenced in a study of vaccination and CD4 T cells after COVID-19. TCRdb reprocessed the PCR reads via MiXCR and lists one record per CDR3 protein. The sample consists of around 3,100 distinct CDR3 sequences, about 80% of them appearing once. No antigen is known for these receptors. Specimen: CD4+ T cells from blood, cultured in vitro. These receptors were collected from a human donor who had recovered from COVID-19. CDR3s include the opening cysteine and the closing phenylalanine or tryptophan. D genes are given only for firm matches.

>TRBD2|TRBV6-4|TRBJ2-3
CASSEGSGGSTDTQYF
>NA|TRBV7-2|TRBJ2-4
CASCEGQLGKNIQYF
>TRBD1|TRBV10-3|TRBJ1-1
CAISETGQRNTEAFF
>NA|TRBV15|TRBJ1-1
CATAKEGGPEAFF
>TRBD1|TRBV19|TRBJ1-2
CASIDGQGSGDGYTF
>TRBD1|TRBV7-2|TRBJ2-7
CASSMRVGQASYEQYF
>NA|TRBV29-1|TRBJ1-6
CSVEEGRGSPLHF
>TRBD1|TRBV20-1|TRBJ2-7
CSAVTGDEQYF
>NA|TRBV5-4|TRBJ2-3
CAMGGPYTDTQYF
>NA|TRBV4-2|TRBJ2-3
CASSQEFGMSDTQYF
>NA|TRBV7-9|TRBJ1-6
CASSLEGRVVSPLHF
>NA|TRBV4-1|TRBJ2-2
CASSQGPGLRTGELFF
>NA|TRBV27|TRBJ1-1
CASSLMRNTEAFF
>NA|TRBV5-6|TRBJ1-2
CACSYGANYGYTF
>NA|TRBV7-2|TRBJ1-2
CASSLEGLDGYTF
>NA|TRBV6-1|TRBJ1-1
CASSPGGLRRTEAFF
>NA|TRBV6-5|TRBJ2-7
CASSYKGGGYEQYF
>NA|TRBV2|TRBJ1-2
CASSDYGYTF
>NA|TRBV7-2|TRBJ2-7
CASSSRQIYEQYF
>NA|TRBV4-2|TRBJ1-2
CASSQWDGDGYTF
>NA|TRBV19|TRBJ1-1
CASSIGGTGLNTEAFF
>TRBD2|TRBV4-2|TRBJ2-2
CASSQASGGSAGELFF
>NA|TRBV19|TRBJ1-2
CASGTELRNYGYTF
>TRBD1|TRBV7-9|TRBJ1-3
CASSSRGLNSGNTIYF
>NA|TRBV20-1|TRBJ1-5
CSARGPAGGNQPQHF
>NA|TRBV6-1|TRBJ1-5
CASSGGWGGTQPQHF
>TRBD1|TRBV11-3|TRBJ2-2
CASRGQGAPGELFF
>TRBD1|TRBV11-2|TRBJ2-7
CASSSDRTGEQYF
>NA|TRBV11-3|TRBJ2-2
CASSFLAANTGELFF
>TRBD1|TRBV7-2|TRBJ1-5
CASSQWTGQPQHF
>NA|TRBV7-3|TRBJ1-2
CASSLGPLIGEVGYTF
>NA|TRBV7-3|TRBJ1-1
CASSLTTNTEAFF
>NA|TRBV20-1|TRBJ1-1
CSAIKPDGNTEAFF
>NA|TRBV27|TRBJ1-1
CASSPTPPGSNTEAFF
>NA|TRBV7-9|NA
CASSLSGSRSTGEQYF
>NA|TRBV6-1|TRBJ2-2
CAISRTDSFGELFF
>NA|TRBV18|TRBJ1-2
CASSPGQGLNGYTF
>NA|TRBV20-1|TRBJ1-2
CSARDHLRGGYTF
>NA|TRBV12-3/TRBV12-4|TRBJ1-5
CASSSPPDQPQHF
>NA|TRBV6-1|TRBJ1-5
CASSPPAGGQPQHF
>NA|TRBV7-2|TRBJ2-2
CASSSPFGELFF
>NA|TRBV6-4|TRBJ2-5
CASSEVGAAAQETQYF
>TRBD1|TRBV2|TRBJ1-2
CASRKTGQGGGYTF
>NA|TRBV25-1|TRBJ1-5
CASSELVLGRPQHF
>NA|TRBV18|TRBJ1-5
CASSLGRNQPQHF
>NA|TRBV15|TRBJ2-2
CATSQKVAFVGELFF
>TRBD1|TRBV14|TRBJ2-5
CASSRRTGAQETQYF
>NA|TRBV19|TRBJ1-5
CASSIPHRASQPQHF
>TRBD1|TRBV7-9|TRBJ2-1
CASSLAGTGFDEQFF
>NA|TRBV7-2|TRBJ1-1
CASSLQPGTVVNTEAFF